The T cell receptor (beta chain) described here comes from a study of blood T cell repertoires in COVID-19. Across the whole study: Some COVID-19 samples were acute and others convalescent; all came from the United States, Italy and Spain. In each case, the material was cDNA or gDNA derived from T cells, B-cell-depleted T cells, or PBMCs.

Original analysis: Counts of nucleated cells, estimated from reference gene primer amplification, were obtained. The data were produced by immunoSEQ multiplex PCR, yet TCRdb's version contains in-frame clones alone and is incomplete. For V, J and clone size, that table is used; D and trimming come from the DNA. The table shows approximately 220,000 clones, with approximately 80% occurring only once. The CDR3 covers 12 residues. The V gene lost 7 bases and the J gene lost 4 bases, with 10 bases spanning the gap. The V call is TRBV12-3 or TRBV12-4, the J call TRBJ1-2, with D perhaps matching TRBD1 (5 bases). Sequencing used peripheral blood. This TCR was sampled from a woman in her 70s with acute or convalescent COVID-19. CDR3 residues: CASKTGAYGYTF. The CDR3 DNA sequence: TGTGCCAGCAAGACTGGGGCCTATGGCTACACCTTC.